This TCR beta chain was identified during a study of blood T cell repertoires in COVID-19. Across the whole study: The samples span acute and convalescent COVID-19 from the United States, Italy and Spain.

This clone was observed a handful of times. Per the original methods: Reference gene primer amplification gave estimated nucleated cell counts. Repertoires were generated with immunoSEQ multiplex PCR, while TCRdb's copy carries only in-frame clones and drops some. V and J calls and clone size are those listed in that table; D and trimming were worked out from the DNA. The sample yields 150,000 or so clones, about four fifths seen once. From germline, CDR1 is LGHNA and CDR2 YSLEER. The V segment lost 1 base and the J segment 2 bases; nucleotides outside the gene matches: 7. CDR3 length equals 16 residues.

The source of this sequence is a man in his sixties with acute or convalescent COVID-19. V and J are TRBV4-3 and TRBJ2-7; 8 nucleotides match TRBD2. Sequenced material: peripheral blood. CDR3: CASSQAPGGPPYEQYF. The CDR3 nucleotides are TGCGCCAGCAGCCAAGCCCCGGGGGGGCCGCCCTACGAGCAGTACTTC.